The clone carrying this T cell receptor beta chain came up a few times. Germline values: CDR1 SGDLS, CDR2 YYNGEE. Trimming at V came to 0 bases and at J to 14 bases, leaving 12 bases not matched to a gene. This CDR3 comprises 15 residues. TCRdb reprocessed the RT-PCR reads via MiXCR and lists one record per CDR3 protein. This table has approximately 700,000 distinct CDR3 sequences, around 13% appearing once. These data originate in a study of response to subunit inactivated influenza vaccine. The material was PBMCs from blood, obtained 14 to 15 days before vaccination. The chain links TRBV9 to TRBJ2-3; TRBD2 matches 10 bases. The receptor's source is a man aged 45 to 65 who received an inactivated influenza vaccine. CDR3 loop: CASSVGTNIAGGWYF. In DNA form, the CDR3 reads TGTGCCAGCAGCGTAGGAACGAATATAGCGGGAGGTTGGTATTTT.